Each of the 32 T cell receptor beta chains below was sequenced from the same sample in a study of beta chain features in type 1 diabetes. TCRB transcripts that were expressed got sequenced, as all of the isolated RNA had been reverse transcribed. Generated by immunoSEQ multiplex PCR, the TCRdb table keeps only in-frame clones and is missing some. Of around 240,000 clones in the sample, about a sixth were seen once. Their antigens are not known. Findings and caveats of the study: Among patients with Type 1 diabetes, TCRB CDR3s were moderately but significantly shorter in every one of the four CD4+ subsets.

Specimen: naive CD4+ T cells from blood. These receptors were collected from a young man with type 1 diabetes.

The chain joins TRBV29-1 to TRBJ2-7, with TRBD2 identical over 7 bases. Germline V gives CDR1 SQVTM, CDR2 ANQGSEA. Germline trimming cut 0 bases from V and 7 bases from J; bases unmatched to any gene: 0. This CDR3 region has 11 residues. The CDR3 DNA follows: TGCAGCGTTGAAGATAGCGGGGAGCAGTACTTC. Its protein is CSVEDSGEQYF.

V and J are TRBV9 and TRBJ2-3, with D possibly TRBD1 on 6 matching bases. This CDR3 has 15 residues. The V gene's germline CDR1 is SGDLS and CDR2 YYNGEE. The germline V and J ends were trimmed by 2 bases and 3 bases, with 13 bases remaining between them. Here the CDR3 DNA reads TGTGCCAGCAGCGTCCAGGGGCTAGCTACAGATACGCAGTATTTT. Its protein product is CASSVQGLATDTQYF.

The chain has TRBV9 and TRBJ2-5; D unresolved. The V gene lost 3 bases and the J gene lost 0 bases, with 3 bases spanning the gap. Germline CDR1 and CDR2: SGDLS and YYNGEE. The CDR3 sequence is 12 residues long. In nucleotides, the CDR3 is TGTGCCAGCAGCGGGAACCAAGAGACCCAGTACTTC. Translated: CASSGNQETQYF.

This clone was observed a handful of times. This chain connects TRBV18 to TRBJ2-1; maybe TRBD2 (6 bases). CDR1 and CDR2 from the germline V gene are KGHSH and LQKENI. The CDR3 is made up of 15 amino acids. Trimming left V 3 bases short and J 7 bases short, with 16 bases between. This CDR3 reads CASSPSRLRGNEQFF. The DNA for the CDR3 is TGTGCCAGCTCACCGTCCCGACTCCGGGGGAATGAGCAGTTCTTC. The whole variable domain, filled in from reference TRBV18 and TRBJ2-1, reads NAGVMQNPRHLVRRRGQEARLRCSPMKGHSHVYWYRQLPEEGLKFMVYLQKENIIDESGMPKERFSAEFPKEGPSILRIQQVVRGDSAAYFCASSPSRLRGNEQFFGPGTRLTVL.

This clone was seen a handful of times. The V and J genes are TRBV30 and TRBJ1-1, with no clear D. The CDR3 is 12 residues long. The germline V and J ends were trimmed by 5 bases and 4 bases, with 11 bases remaining between them. Germline V gives CDR1 GTSNPN, CDR2 SVGIG (reference sequence). The CDR3 loop is CAWVGVSTEAFF. CDR3 nucleotides: TGTGCCTGGGTGGGAGTGAGCACTGAAGCTTTCTTT.

This chain joins TRBV9 and TRBJ2-5; no clear D gene. V was cut by 0 bases and J by 7 bases, with 4 bases left in between. This CDR3 has 11 residues. The germline V gene encodes CDR1 SGDLS and CDR2 YYNGEE. The CDR3 DNA reads as TGTGCCAGCAGCGTAGACGGGACCCAGTACTTC. It codes for CASSVDGTQYF.

This clone was observed a handful of times. V and J are TRBV29-1 and TRBJ2-7; tentatively, D is TRBD1 or TRBD2 (5 bases each). V lost 0 bases and J 5 bases, leaving 17 bases between the germline ends. This CDR3 region has 15 residues. The germline CDR1 and CDR2 sequences are SQVTM and ANQGSEA. This chain's CDR3 is CSVEEGQGVGNEQYF. CDR3 coding DNA: TGCAGCGTTGAAGAGGGCCAGGGAGTCGGGAACGAGCAGTACTTC.

The chain recombines TRBV7-6 with TRBJ2-5; 7 bases line up with TRBD2. Germline CDR1 and CDR2: SGHVS and FNYEAQ. This CDR3 spans 15 amino acids. V gave up 1 base and J gave up 4 bases; unmatched junction bases: 6. For the CDR3, the DNA is TGTGCCAGCAGCTTAGGGGGGGGACCACCAGAGACCCAGTACTTC. It codes for CASSLGGGPPETQYF.

The V and J genes are TRBV29-1 and TRBJ1-1; 7 positions match TRBD1. CDR3 length: 14 amino acids. The germline gives CDR1 SQVTM, CDR2 ANQGSEA. V lost 2 bases, J lost 4 bases, and 7 bases stayed unmatched. The CDR3 coding sequence is TGCAGCGTTGAATGGCAGGGGGAGGGCACTGAAGCTTTCTTT. Protein sequence: CSVEWQGEGTEAFF.

This clone has only a few counts. This sequence joins TRBV5-1 and TRBJ1-2, with D unclear. CDR1 is SGHRS, CDR2 YFSETQ, per germline. V dropped 4 bases and J dropped 6 bases, with 16 bases sitting between them. The CDR3 has 14 amino acids. The CDR3 loop is CASSPSERADGYTF. Here the CDR3 DNA reads TGCGCCAGCAGCCCGTCTGAAAGGGCGGATGGCTACACCTTC. Supplemented by reference TRBV5-1 and TRBJ1-2, the full variable domain reads KAGVTQTPRYLIKTRGQQVTLSCSPISGHRSVSWYQQTPGQGLQFLFEYFSETQRNKGNFPGRFSGRQFSNSRSEMNVSTLELGDSALYLCASSPSERADGYTFGSGTRLTVV.

This clone appeared a few times. V and J are TRBV6-5 and TRBJ2-6, with D uncertain. The CDR3 runs to 16 residues. The germline V gene has CDR1 MNHEY and CDR2 SVGAGI. With 0 bases removed from V and 2 bases from J, the gap between germline ends came to 8 bases. CDR3 loop: CASSYSSATGANVLTF. The CDR3 coding sequence is TGTGCCAGCAGTTACTCGAGCGCAACTGGGGCCAACGTCCTGACTTTC.

Worth noting for this clone: Sequence at one end of the junction differs from germline and may be a read error. This rearrangement joins TRBV7-2 to TRBJ1-1, with 7 bases identical to TRBD1. Per germline, CDR1 SGHTA and CDR2 FQGNSA. The CDR3 length is 14 residues. The CDR3 bases are TGTGCCAGCCGCTTTAAAGGGGGCGGCACTGAAGCTTTCTTT. Translation gives CASRFKGGGTEAFF.

The J gene is TRBJ2-3, the V gene TRBV29-1, with TRBD1 as a possible D gene (5 bases). CDR1 and CDR2 from the germline V gene are SQVTM and ANQGSEA. This CDR3 spans 13 amino acids. Trimming took off 4 bases at V and 4 bases at J, with 12 bases between the two ends. The CDR3 protein is CSVVRGSADTQYF. The CDR3 DNA reads TGCAGCGTTGTAAGGGGAAGCGCAGATACGCAGTATTTT.

This clone turned up a few times. This rearrangement joins TRBV30 to TRBJ1-5; no clear D gene. Trimming stripped 1 base from V and 0 bases from J, with 10 bases between. The length of the CDR3 is 15 residues. Germline CDR1 reads GTSNPN; CDR2 reads SVGIG (reference sequence). CDR3 sequence reads: CAWSGVGSSNQPQHF. In DNA form, the CDR3 reads TGTGCCTGGAGTGGGGTCGGCAGTAGCAATCAGCCCCAGCATTTT.

For this clone: The same CDR3 can be traced to other DNA sequences in this sample. The chain joins TRBV9 to TRBJ2-2; tentatively, D is TRBD2 (5 bases). Germline lookup yields CDR1 SGDLS and CDR2 YYNGEE. Between the trimmed V and J ends, which lost 0 bases and 5 bases, there was a span of 5 bases. The CDR3 extends over 13 amino acids. The CDR3 loop is CASSVAGTGELFF. The CDR3 region has the DNA TGTGCCAGCAGCGTAGCGGGGACCGGGGAGCTGTTTTTT.

V gene TRBV2 combines with J gene TRBJ2-7; D might be TRBD2 (6 bases). V lost 2 bases, J lost 3 bases, and 14 bases lay in between. The CDR3 is 15 amino acids. Per the germline V gene, CDR1 is SNHLY and CDR2 is FYNNEI. CDR3 loop: CASSEHQGGFYEQYF. Written as DNA, the CDR3 is TGTGCCAGCAGTGAACATCAGGGAGGCTTCTACGAGCAGTACTTC. The variable domain in full, completed from reference TRBV2 and TRBJ2-7, reads EPEVTQTPSHQVTQMGQEVILRCVPISNHLYFYWYRQILGQKVEFLVSFYNNEISEKSEIFDDQFSVERPDGSNFTLKIRSTKLEDSAMYFCASSEHQGGFYEQYFGPGTRLTVT.

This clone was recorded a few times. This chain uses TRBV7-2 with TRBJ2-3; 10 nucleotides agree with TRBD2. Germline CDR1 is SGHTA and CDR2 is FQGNSA. The CDR3 covers 16 residues. The V and J ends lost 4 bases and 0 bases, in that order; junction bases with no gene match: 4. CDR3 DNA: TGTGCCAGCAGCTCCAGCGGGAGGGCGAGCACAGATACGCAGTATTTT. Protein product: CASSSSGRASTDTQYF. The full variable domain, its missing parts supplied by reference TRBV7-2 and TRBJ2-3, is GAGVSQSPSNKVTEKGKDVELRCDPISGHTALYWYRQSLGQGLEFLIYFQGNSAPDKSGLPSDRFSAERTGGSVSTLTIQRTQQEDSAVYLCASSSSGRASTDTQYFGPGTRLTVL.

CDR3 bases: TGTGCCAGCAGCTTAAATCAGAAGAGCTACGAGCAGTACTTC. Its protein product is CASSLNQKSYEQYF. The rearrangement uses TRBV11-3 and TRBJ2-7; D gene unclear. The V gene lost 2 bases and the J gene lost 3 bases, with 11 bases spanning the gap. The CDR3 has 14 residues. CDR1 is SGHNT and CDR2 is YENEEA in the germline V gene.

The chain couples TRBV4-3 to TRBJ2-3; 8 nucleotides agree with TRBD2. This CDR3 has 16 residues. The germline V gene encodes CDR1 LGHNA and CDR2 YSLEER. V dropped 0 bases and J dropped 6; count of bases not matched to a gene: 8. The CDR3 nucleotides read TGCGCCAGCAGCCAAGAACAGAGCGGGAGAAGGGATACGCAGTATTTT. Residues: CASSQEQSGRRDTQYF.

This clone was counted between two and nine times. This sequence joins TRBV29-1 and TRBJ1-5, with D unresolved. The V end lost 4 bases, the J end lost 7 bases, and 11 bases lay between the germline ends. The CDR3 length is 12 residues. Germline CDR1 SQVTM, CDR2 ANQGSEA. The CDR3 is CSVGAAGQPQHF. The CDR3 DNA sequence: TGCAGCGTTGGTGCTGCGGGCCAGCCCCAGCATTTT.

The sample holds a few counts of this clone. This chain links TRBV2 with TRBJ1-1; D is unresolved. The CDR3 sequence is 12 residues long. Trimming left V 4 bases short and J 1 base short, with 4 bases between. In germline, CDR1 is SNHLY, CDR2 FYNNEI. The CDR3 region has the DNA TGTGCCAGCAGTGTCGAGAACACTGAAGCTTTCTTT. Its translation: CASSVENTEAFF.

The chain recombines TRBV29-1 with TRBJ2-3, with D tentatively TRBD1 (6 bases). Looked up from germline, CDR1 is SQVTM and CDR2 is ANQGSEA. The CDR3 is 15 residues long. V was trimmed by 7 bases and J by 0 bases, leaving 17 bases between them. CDR3 in amino acids: CSARGDATSTDTQYF. The CDR3 DNA sequence: TGCAGCGCCAGGGGCGACGCCACTAGCACAGATACGCAGTATTTT.

This clone occurred a few times. The V and J genes are TRBV4-1 and TRBJ2-1, with TRBD2 matching over 12 bases. The CDR3 runs to 14 residues. Unmatched junction bases numbered 3, after V lost 6 bases and J lost 6 bases. Germline V CDR1 and CDR2: MGHRA, YSYEKL. CDR3 residues: CASRTSGRGNEQFF. The CDR3 nucleotides read TGCGCCAGCAGGACTAGCGGGAGAGGCAATGAGCAGTTCTTC.

V usage is TRBV7-9 and J usage is TRBJ2-6; D is ambiguous. The ends were cut back, 5 bases at V and 12 bases at J, with 5 bases in the middle. Looked up from germline, CDR1 is SEHNR and CDR2 is FQNEAQ (reference sequence). The CDR3 covers 10 residues. The CDR3 DNA sequence: TGTGCCAGCAGCCTACCCGTCCTGACTTTC. Its protein is CASSLPVLTF.

CDR3 loop: CSVEEGRRGEAFF. The CDR3 nucleotides are TGCAGCGTTGAAGAAGGTAGGCGAGGAGAAGCTTTCTTT. This chain joins TRBV29-1 and TRBJ1-1; no firm D call. CDR1 and CDR2 from the germline V gene are SQVTM and ANQGSEA. The CDR3 loop spans 13 amino acids. Trimming pared 0 bases from V and 8 bases from J, leaving 13 bases between.

This clone showed up just a few times. The chain combines TRBV29-1 with TRBJ2-7; no reliable D call. Germline-derived CDR1 and CDR2 are SQVTM and ANQGSEA. CDR3 length: 11 residues. The V gene lost 3 bases and the J gene lost 6 bases, with 9 bases spanning the gap. The CDR3 nucleotides are TGCAGCGTTGAGGTCTTCAGCGAGCAGTACTTC. Translating it yields CSVEVFSEQYF.

This sequence joins TRBV29-1 and TRBJ2-2; 9 bases are shared with TRBD2. This CDR3 contains 15 residues. CDR1 SQVTM and CDR2 ANQGSEA come from the germline V gene. The V and J ends lost 1 base and 6 bases, in that order; junction bases with no gene match: 6. CDR3 residues: CSVEAVAGEAGELFF. The CDR3, as DNA: TGCAGCGTTGAAGCCGTAGCGGGAGAGGCCGGGGAGCTGTTTTTT.

The chain recombines TRBV5-6 with TRBJ2-1; maybe TRBD2 (7 bases). Germline V gene sequence: CDR1 SGHDT, CDR2 YYEEEE. Trimming pared 4 bases from V and 8 bases from J, leaving 22 bases between. The CDR3 runs 16 residues. In DNA form, the CDR3 reads TGTGCCAGCAGCCCTAGGGGGAGGGTTGCTAGGCATGAGCAGTTCTTC. Encoded protein: CASSPRGRVARHEQFF.

V is TRBV7-8 and J is TRBJ2-5; D gene unclear. The CDR3 is 15 residues long. Germline CDR1 is SGHVS and CDR2 is FQNEAQ. Trimming pared 4 bases from V and 2 bases from J, leaving 14 bases between. The CDR3 DNA reads TGTGCCAGCAGCTATCTAGGGTATAGGCAAGAGACCCAGTACTTC. Amino acids: CASSYLGYRQETQYF.

This clone was seen only a few times. This chain connects TRBV7-9 to TRBJ2-1; no definite D call. V lost 5 bases and J lost 12, with 14 bases in between. Germline-derived CDR1 and CDR2 are SEHNR and FQNEAQ (reference sequence). The CDR3 spans 12 residues. CDR3 residues: CASSPRPTSQFF. The DNA for the CDR3 is TGTGCCAGCAGCCCTAGGCCCACCTCGCAGTTCTTC.

This clone was counted a few times. The chain uses TRBV30 and TRBJ1-3; D is undetermined. The CDR3 has 17 amino acids. Germline V gives CDR1 GTSNPN, CDR2 SVGIG (reference sequence). Trimming shortened V by 0 bases and J by 0 bases, and 15 bases separated the two germline ends. The CDR3 DNA reads TGTGCCTGGAGTGTACGGGGAGGCACCAGCTCTGGAAACACCATATATTTT. It translates to CAWSVRGGTSSGNTIYF.

This clone was picked up a small number of times. A much larger clone lies one base from this, so it may be a read error. Other DNA variants within this sample encode the same CDR3. The V gene is TRBV5-6, the J gene TRBJ2-1; D gene unclear. In germline, CDR1 is SGHDT, CDR2 YYEEEE. The V end was cut by 3 bases, the J end by 4 bases, with 2 bases between. The CDR3 loop spans 11 amino acids. CDR3 sequence (DNA): TGTGCCAGCAGCTCTTACAATGAGCAGTTCTTC. As protein: CASSSYNEQFF.